A selection of T cell receptor beta chains follows, all from one sample in a study of T-cell memory formation after mild COVID-19. TCRdb re-called the 5' RACE reads with MiXCR, one entry per CDR3 protein. Here the sample spans nearly 110,000 distinct CDR3 sequences, around an eighth being singletons. The sequenced material came from PBMCs or a T cell subset sorted from them (not recorded which). The source of these receptors is an adult woman who had mild COVID-19 (a few samples of this study predate the infection). Cell type and time point are not known. Both conserved end residues are part of each CDR3. Each record gives: clone size, V gene, J gene, D gene, CDR3 protein, CDR3 DNA. The D gene is left open where the match is weak. Clone size is shown for a subset of rows, as once, few, many or a class of expanded clone.

clone_size: many
v_call: TRBV5-1
j_call: TRBJ2-1
d_call: TRBD1
cdr3_aa: CASSLTGQGSYNEQFF
cdr3_nt: TGCGCCAGCAGCCTTACGGGACAGGGCTCTTACAATGAGCAGTTCTTC

clone_size: few
v_call: TRBV12-3/TRBV12-4
j_call: TRBJ2-3
d_call: TRBD2
cdr3_aa: CASSSLTGLAGGDDTQYF
cdr3_nt: TGTGCCAGCAGTTCCCTCACGGGACTAGCGGGGGGGGATGATACGCAGTATTTT

clone_size: .
v_call: TRBV29-1
j_call: TRBJ2-1
d_call: .
cdr3_aa: CSVLGGWAYNEQFF
cdr3_nt: TGCAGCGTCCTAGGGGGGTGGGCCTACAATGAGCAGTTCTTC

clone_size: many
v_call: TRBV4-3
j_call: TRBJ2-7
d_call: TRBD1
cdr3_aa: CASSQDWGQGAEQYF
cdr3_nt: TGCGCCAGCAGCCAAGATTGGGGACAGGGAGCAGAGCAGTACTTC

clone_size: few
v_call: TRBV19
j_call: TRBJ2-7
d_call: TRBD1
cdr3_aa: CASSMWEGQGLFDEQYF
cdr3_nt: TGTGCCAGTAGTATGTGGGAGGGACAGGGCTTATTCGACGAGCAGTACTTC

clone_size: many
v_call: TRBV2
j_call: TRBJ2-3
d_call: .
cdr3_aa: CASSARQSEGTDTQYF
cdr3_nt: TGTGCCAGCAGTGCAAGACAGTCTGAGGGTACAGATACGCAGTATTTT

clone_size: .
v_call: TRBV7-2
j_call: TRBJ2-1
d_call: TRBD2
cdr3_aa: CASSLLAGGLNEQFF
cdr3_nt: TGTGCCAGCAGCTTACTAGCGGGGGGGTTAAATGAGCAGTTCTTC

clone_size: few
v_call: TRBV20-1
j_call: TRBJ2-1
d_call: TRBD1
cdr3_aa: CSARRVGQGYNEQFF
cdr3_nt: TGCAGTGCTAGGCGGGTGGGACAGGGGTACAATGAGCAGTTCTTC

clone_size: .
v_call: TRBV20-1
j_call: TRBJ2-7
d_call: TRBD2
cdr3_aa: CSASSLAGGHEQYF
cdr3_nt: TGCAGTGCTAGCTCCCTAGCGGGAGGACACGAGCAGTACTTC

clone_size: few
v_call: TRBV7-9
j_call: TRBJ1-1
d_call: TRBD1
cdr3_aa: CASSYSPDRANTEAFF
cdr3_nt: TGTGCCAGCAGCTATTCCCCGGACAGGGCGAACACTGAAGCTTTCTTT

clone_size: .
v_call: TRBV2
j_call: TRBJ2-1
d_call: .
cdr3_aa: CASSETRYNEQFF
cdr3_nt: TGTGCCAGCAGTGAAACCCGTTACAATGAGCAGTTCTTC

clone_size: few
v_call: TRBV4-2
j_call: TRBJ2-1
d_call: TRBD2
cdr3_aa: CASSQDGPAGVYEQFF
cdr3_nt: TGTGCCAGCAGCCAAGATGGCCCAGCGGGAGTCTATGAGCAGTTCTTC

clone_size: .
v_call: TRBV7-2
j_call: TRBJ1-5
d_call: .
cdr3_aa: CASSPGPDQPQHF
cdr3_nt: TGTGCCAGCAGCCCTGGACCGGATCAGCCCCAGCATTTT

clone_size: few
v_call: TRBV6-6
j_call: TRBJ1-3
d_call: .
cdr3_aa: CASSDGVLSGNTIYF
cdr3_nt: TGTGCCAGCAGTGATGGAGTCCTCTCTGGAAACACCATATATTTT

clone_size: .
v_call: TRBV3-1
j_call: TRBJ2-1
d_call: .
cdr3_aa: CASSQDWSPGYNEQFF
cdr3_nt: TGTGCCAGCAGCCAGGACTGGTCGCCGGGGTACAATGAGCAGTTCTTC

clone_size: .
v_call: TRBV7-3
j_call: TRBJ2-2
d_call: TRBD2
cdr3_aa: CASSLLAGVYTGELFF
cdr3_nt: TGTGCCAGCAGCTTACTAGCGGGAGTTTATACCGGGGAGCTGTTTTTT

clone_size: .
v_call: TRBV7-8
j_call: TRBJ2-2
d_call: .
cdr3_aa: CASSLANGELFF
cdr3_nt: TGTGCCAGCAGCTTAGCGAACGGGGAGCTGTTTTTT

clone_size: .
v_call: TRBV12-3/TRBV12-4
j_call: TRBJ2-7
d_call: TRBD2
cdr3_aa: CASSLGLGGYEQYF
cdr3_nt: TGTGCCAGCAGTTTGGGACTAGGCGGATACGAGCAGTACTTC

clone_size: many
v_call: TRBV10-2
j_call: TRBJ2-3
d_call: TRBD1
cdr3_aa: CASSESKGAGTDTQYF
cdr3_nt: TGCGCCAGCAGTGAGTCGAAGGGGGCTGGCACAGATACGCAGTATTTT

clone_size: few
v_call: TRBV7-9
j_call: TRBJ1-5
d_call: .
cdr3_aa: CASSFERDEDQPQHF
cdr3_nt: TGTGCCAGCAGCTTCGAAAGGGACGAAGATCAGCCCCAGCATTTT

clone_size: many
v_call: TRBV7-8
j_call: TRBJ1-6
d_call: TRBD1
cdr3_aa: CASSRDRDLYNSPLHF
cdr3_nt: TGTGCCAGCAGCCGGGACAGAGACCTCTATAATTCACCCCTCCACTTT

clone_size: .
v_call: TRBV7-9
j_call: TRBJ2-1
d_call: .
cdr3_aa: CASSFSGAVEQFF
cdr3_nt: TGTGCCAGCAGCTTCTCGGGGGCGGTTGAGCAGTTCTTC

clone_size: .
v_call: TRBV15
j_call: TRBJ2-1
d_call: TRBD2
cdr3_aa: CATSFGTSSYNEQFF
cdr3_nt: TGTGCCACCAGCTTCGGGACTAGTTCATACAATGAGCAGTTCTTC

clone_size: .
v_call: TRBV4-1
j_call: TRBJ2-1
d_call: TRBD2
cdr3_aa: CASSPTSGSMGHNEQFF
cdr3_nt: TGCGCCAGCAGTCCGACTAGCGGGTCCATGGGCCACAATGAGCAGTTCTTC

clone_size: .
v_call: TRBV6-4
j_call: TRBJ2-1
d_call: TRBD2
cdr3_aa: CASSDGSSGGAAEQFF
cdr3_nt: TGTGCCAGCAGTGACGGTTCGAGCGGGGGGGCCGCCGAGCAGTTCTTC

clone_size: few
v_call: TRBV7-9
j_call: TRBJ2-5
d_call: .
cdr3_aa: CASSLVRDGQYF
cdr3_nt: TGTGCCAGCAGCTTAGTGCGGGACGGCCAGTACTTC

clone_size: few
v_call: TRBV5-5
j_call: TRBJ2-1
d_call: TRBD2
cdr3_aa: CASSSGTSGIDEQFF
cdr3_nt: TGTGCCAGCAGCTCCGGGACTAGCGGGATTGATGAGCAGTTCTTC

clone_size: few
v_call: TRBV28
j_call: TRBJ2-1
d_call: .
cdr3_aa: CASSVSGPYNEQFF
cdr3_nt: TGTGCCAGCAGTGTCAGCGGGCCTTACAATGAGCAGTTCTTC

clone_size: .
v_call: TRBV3-1
j_call: TRBJ2-3
d_call: .
cdr3_aa: CASSPSRDTQYF
cdr3_nt: TGTGCCAGCAGCCCCTCCCGGGATACGCAGTATTTT

clone_size: .
v_call: TRBV9
j_call: TRBJ2-7
d_call: TRBD1
cdr3_aa: CASSVRDSPYEQYF
cdr3_nt: TGTGCCAGCAGCGTCCGGGACAGCCCCTACGAGCAGTACTTC

clone_size: few
v_call: TRBV11-2
j_call: TRBJ2-7
d_call: .
cdr3_aa: CASTPGDVSDEQYF
cdr3_nt: TGTGCCAGCACCCCAGGGGACGTCAGCGACGAGCAGTACTTC

clone_size: .
v_call: TRBV29-1
j_call: TRBJ2-6
d_call: TRBD2
cdr3_aa: CSVVGLAGESGANVLTF
cdr3_nt: TGCAGCGTTGTAGGGTTAGCGGGGGAGTCTGGGGCCAACGTCCTGACTTTC

clone_size: few
v_call: TRBV19
j_call: TRBJ1-4
d_call: TRBD1
cdr3_aa: CASRTSGTGGEKLFF
cdr3_nt: TGTGCCAGTCGAACCTCCGGGACAGGGGGTGAAAAACTGTTTTTT

clone_size: few
v_call: TRBV5-5
j_call: TRBJ1-2
d_call: .
cdr3_aa: CASSPTGQTNYGYTF
cdr3_nt: TGTGCCAGCAGCCCTACAGGGCAAACTAACTATGGCTACACCTTC

clone_size: .
v_call: TRBV12-3/TRBV12-4
j_call: TRBJ1-2
d_call: .
cdr3_aa: CASDDWVAYGYTF
cdr3_nt: TGTGCCAGCGATGATTGGGTGGCCTATGGCTACACCTTC

clone_size: .
v_call: TRBV11-3
j_call: TRBJ2-1
d_call: TRBD2
cdr3_aa: CASRLSGRLNEQFF
cdr3_nt: TGTGCCAGCAGACTTAGCGGGAGGTTAAATGAGCAGTTCTTC

clone_size: .
v_call: TRBV6-5
j_call: TRBJ1-4
d_call: .
cdr3_aa: CASSYSGTAGAEKLFF
cdr3_nt: TGTGCCAGCAGTTACTCAGGAACAGCAGGAGCGGAAAAACTGTTTTTT

clone_size: .
v_call: TRBV19
j_call: TRBJ2-7
d_call: .
cdr3_aa: CASSIWAGVSYEQYF
cdr3_nt: TGTGCCAGTAGTATATGGGCAGGAGTATCCTACGAGCAGTACTTC

clone_size: few
v_call: TRBV20-1
j_call: TRBJ2-3
d_call: TRBD2
cdr3_aa: CSARDQGSGTPNTQYF
cdr3_nt: TGCAGTGCTAGAGATCAGGGTAGCGGGACTCCCAATACGCAGTATTTT

clone_size: many
v_call: TRBV4-3
j_call: TRBJ1-2
d_call: .
cdr3_aa: CASSQVTKGLGDYGYTF
cdr3_nt: TGCGCCAGCAGCCAAGTGACAAAGGGGCTGGGTGACTATGGCTACACCTTC

clone_size: few
v_call: TRBV29-1
j_call: TRBJ2-3
d_call: .
cdr3_aa: CSVRTEIGDTQYF
cdr3_nt: TGCAGCGTTAGGACAGAAATTGGAGATACGCAGTATTTT

clone_size: few
v_call: TRBV6-5
j_call: TRBJ2-7
d_call: .
cdr3_aa: CASSDEGGRDEQYF
cdr3_nt: TGTGCCAGCAGTGACGAAGGGGGGCGCGACGAGCAGTACTTC

clone_size: .
v_call: TRBV27
j_call: TRBJ1-1
d_call: .
cdr3_aa: CASSYQSSLLTGQGTEAFF
cdr3_nt: TGTGCCAGCAGTTACCAATCCTCTCTCCTGACAGGTCAAGGCACTGAAGCTTTCTTT